These 32 T cell receptor beta chains were all obtained from the same sample, sequenced in a study of shared clonotypes between healthy human individuals. Assay used: immunoSEQ multiplex PCR; TCRdb lists only in-frame clones, some missing. The sample has some 490,000 clones, 60% to 80% seen once. Sequenced material: PBMCs. The receptors were sampled from a woman in her thirties or forties in good health. Some clones in this sample may be carry-over from other donors' samples.

The chain has TRBV2 and TRBJ2-5; 7 nucleotides agree with TRBD1. V lost 5 bases, J lost 1 base, and 7 bases stayed unmatched. The CDR3 is 15 amino acids. Germline CDR1 SNHLY, CDR2 FYNNEI. The CDR3 loop is CASSPEGASQETQYF. CDR3 in DNA: TGTGCCAGCAGTCCCGAGGGGGCTTCCCAAGAGACCCAGTACTTC.

The chain links TRBV5-4 to TRBJ2-2; D ambiguous. This CDR3 region has 16 residues. CDR1 and CDR2 (germline): SGHNT, YYREEE (reference sequence). V was pared by 4 bases and J by 2 bases, with 15 bases between. The CDR3 here is CASSQNRGANTGELFF. The CDR3 region has the DNA TGTGCCAGCAGCCAGAACCGTGGCGCCAACACCGGGGAGCTGTTTTTT.

The chain recombines TRBV7-9 with TRBJ2-5; D may be TRBD2 (6 bases). Germline V lookup: CDR1 SEHNR, CDR2 FQNEAQ (reference sequence). The ends were cut back, 4 bases at V and 1 base at J, with 13 bases in the middle. The CDR3 has 15 amino acids. CDR3 amino acids: CASSSVAVLQETQYF. The CDR3 region has the DNA TGTGCCAGCAGCTCAGTAGCGGTTCTCCAAGAGACCCAGTACTTC. Filled out from reference TRBV7-9 and TRBJ2-5, the complete variable domain reads DTGVSQNPRHKITKRGQNVTFRCDPISEHNRLYWYRQTLGQGPEFLTYFQNEAQLEKSRLLSDRFSAERPKGSFSTLEIQRTEQGDSAMYLCASSSVAVLQETQYFGPGTRLLVL.

The V call is TRBV25-1, the J call TRBJ2-5, with 12 bases fitting TRBD2. V lost 2 bases, J lost 4 bases, and 5 bases stayed unmatched. Germline V gene lookup returns CDR1 MGHDK and CDR2 SYGVNS. There are 16 residues in the CDR3. The CDR3 sequence is CASSEVRLAGAETQYF. The CDR3 nucleotides read TGTGCCAGCAGTGAAGTTCGACTAGCGGGAGCAGAGACCCAGTACTTC.

About this clone: Since a far larger clone is one base different, this is likely a read error. The CDR3 ends on some other residue instead of the conserved phenylalanine or tryptophan, so this is likely a read error. The rearrangement links TRBV30 to TRBJ2-7; either TRBD1 or TRBD2 may fit D (8 bases each). Between the trimmed V and J ends, which lost 2 bases and 7 bases, there was a span of 21 bases. CDR1 GTSNPN and CDR2 SVGIG come from the germline V gene (reference sequence). The CDR3 length is 15 residues. In nucleotides, the CDR3 is TGTGCCTGGAGTCGAGGACAGGGACTAGTAGAGGAGCAGTACTCC. The encoded protein is CAWSRGQGLVEEQYS.

There are many counts of this clone. The chain is built from TRBV11-2 and TRBJ2-1, with 7 bases matching TRBD2. Germline CDR1 SGHAT, CDR2 FQNNGV. The CDR3 is 12 residues long. V was clipped by 6 bases and J by 16 bases; unmatched bases: 12. CDR3 bases: TGTGCCAGCAGTCTTTGGGGCGGGAGCGGTTTCTTC. This translates into CASSLWGGSGFF. Full variable domain (remainder filled in from reference TRBV11-2 and TRBJ2-1): EAGVAQSPRYKIIEKRQSVAFWCNPISGHATLYWYQQILGQGPKLLIQFQNNGVVDDSQLPKDRFSAERLKGVDSTLKIQPAKLEDSAVYLCASSLWGGSGFFGPGTRLTVL.

The gene calls are TRBV19 and TRBJ2-7; D gene ambiguous. Germline V gene sequence: CDR1 LNHDA, CDR2 SQIVND (reference sequence). The CDR3 runs to 18 residues. Trimming stripped 4 bases from V and 0 bases from J, with 22 bases between. The CDR3 region is CASSRSTPKVSSSYEQYF. CDR3 sequence (DNA): TGTGCCAGTAGTAGGTCCACACCGAAGGTTTCGTCCTCCTACGAGCAGTACTTC.

This chain uses TRBV5-4 with TRBJ1-2; 9 bases are shared with TRBD1. This CDR3 region has 15 residues. From germline, CDR1 is SGHNT and CDR2 YYREEE (reference sequence). V lost 4 bases to trimming and J lost 4 bases; unmatched junction nucleotides: 8. CDR3 sequence reads: CASSPAGTGTYGYTF. CDR3 sequence (DNA): TGTGCCAGCAGCCCCGCCGGGACAGGGACCTATGGCTACACCTTC.

V usage is TRBV19 and J usage is TRBJ2-5, with D tentatively TRBD1 (5 bases). The V and J ends lost 6 bases and 5 bases respectively, with 19 bases between them. This CDR3 has 15 residues. CDR1 and CDR2 from the germline V gene are LNHDA and SQIVND (reference sequence). CDR3 bases: TGTGCCAGTAGCCAGGACACTACCCCAGGGGAGACCCAGTACTTC. It encodes CASSQDTTPGETQYF.

The chain recombines TRBV2 with TRBJ1-2, with D possibly being TRBD1 (6 bases). CDR1 and CDR2 (germline): SNHLY, FYNNEI. V gave up 7 bases and J gave up 8 bases, with 14 bases separating them. CDR3 length: 12 amino acids. Here the CDR3 reads CASNWGHQGYTF. The CDR3, as DNA: TGTGCCAGCAACTGGGGACATCAAGGCTACACCTTC. Full variable domain (rest looked up from reference TRBV2 and TRBJ1-2): EPEVTQTPSHQVTQMGQEVILRCVPISNHLYFYWYRQILGQKVEFLVSFYNNEISEKSEIFDDQFSVERPDGSNFTLKIRSTKLEDSAMYFCASNWGHQGYTFGSGTRLTVV.

This clone was recorded once. V and J are TRBV19 and TRBJ2-1; D gene unclear. The CDR3 consists of 13 residues. Trimming stripped 5 bases from V and 2 bases from J, with 7 bases between. The germline V gene has CDR1 LNHDA and CDR2 SQIVND (reference sequence). The CDR3 DNA follows: TGTGCCAGTAGTTCCAGGACCTACAATGAGCAGTTCTTC. This translates into CASSSRTYNEQFF.

V usage is TRBV28 and J usage is TRBJ2-7, with a tentative D call TRBD2 (6 bases). This CDR3 spans 14 amino acids. Trimming took 3 bases from V and 0 from J, leaving 9 bases between them. Germline assignment: CDR1 MDHEN and CDR2 SYDVKM. The CDR3 protein is CASSLTGVSYEQYF. CDR3 bases: TGTGCCAGCAGTTTGACGGGAGTCTCCTACGAGCAGTACTTC. Looking up the rest from reference TRBV28 and TRBJ2-7 gives the full variable domain: DVKVTQSSRYLVKRTGEKVFLECVQDMDHENMFWYRQDPGLGLRLIYFSYDVKMKEKGDIPEGYSVSREKKERFSLILESASTNQTSMYLCASSLTGVSYEQYFGPGTRLTVT.

The chain couples TRBV5-1 to TRBJ1-4; D possibly corresponds to TRBD1 (5 bases). The length of the CDR3 is 15 residues. Trimming took off 3 bases at V and 6 bases at J, with 15 bases between the two ends. The germline gives CDR1 SGHRS, CDR2 YFSETQ. Here the CDR3 DNA reads TGCGCCAGCAGCTCCGAGGGCAGGGCGCATGAAAAACTGTTTTTT. Translated: CASSSEGRAHEKLFF.

The chain combines TRBV9 with TRBJ1-3, with 7 bases fitting TRBD1. The germline V gene encodes CDR1 SGDLS and CDR2 YYNGEE. The CDR3 sequence is 16 residues long. V lost 3 bases to trimming and J lost 0 bases; unmatched junction nucleotides: 6. The CDR3 DNA is TGTGCCAGCAGCGGCGCGGGACAGACCTCTGGAAACACCATATATTTT. It specifies CASSGAGQTSGNTIYF.

This clone occurred once. The chain uses TRBV7-6 and TRBJ2-1, with 10 bases identical to TRBD2. CDR1 SGHVS and CDR2 FNYEAQ come from the germline V gene. The CDR3 spans 14 residues. J gave up 11 bases and V 4 bases, and 8 bases lay outside the gene matches. CDR3 sequence reads: CASSSGTSAIQQFF. The CDR3 coding sequence is TGTGCCAGCAGCTCCGGGACTAGCGCTATTCAGCAGTTCTTC.

The CDR3 region is CASSLDSPRGGYTF. CDR3 nucleotides: TGTGCCAGCAGCTTGGACAGCCCCCGTGGTGGCTACACCTTC. The chain has TRBV7-2 and TRBJ1-2; maybe TRBD1 (6 bases). Germline V gene lookup returns CDR1 SGHTA and CDR2 FQGNSA. V was clipped by 3 bases and J by 7 bases, with 15 bases between them. The CDR3 sequence is 14 residues long.

This clone has just one count. A read error is the likely source, as a far larger clone sits one nucleotide away. Other DNA variants within this sample encode the same CDR3. The chain couples TRBV7-9 to TRBJ2-1; 8 bases are a match to TRBD1. Germline V gene lookup returns CDR1 SEHNR and CDR2 FQNEAQ (reference sequence). This CDR3 has 16 residues. The CDR3 reads CASSLATTGEVDEQFF. CDR3 DNA: TGTGCCAGTAGCTTAGCGACGACAGGGGAGGTCGATGAGCAGTTCTTC.

This clone turned up a few times. This chain uses TRBV29-1 with TRBJ2-3; 13 bases agree with TRBD2. V was clipped by 1 base and J by 4 bases; unmatched bases: 5. The germline V gene has CDR1 SQVTM and CDR2 ANQGSEA. The CDR3 is 16 residues long. The CDR3 nucleotides are TGCAGCGTTGAAGGGACTAGCGGGAGTGACGCAGATACGCAGTATTTT. Amino acid sequence: CSVEGTSGSDADTQYF.

This clone showed up just a few times. This same CDR3 is encoded by further DNA sequences in the sample. This chain joins TRBV7-3 and TRBJ2-3, with TRBD1 matching over 9 bases. The CDR3 loop spans 14 amino acids. Germline lookup yields CDR1 SGHTA and CDR2 FQGTGA. J lost 4 bases, V lost 3 bases, and 2 bases had no gene match. CDR3 in DNA: TGTGCCAGCAGCTTGGGACAGGGATCAGATACGCAGTATTTT. It translates to CASSLGQGSDTQYF.

The rearrangement links TRBV5-1 to TRBJ1-4, with 8 bases aligning to TRBD1. The CDR3 spans 16 residues. Germline CDR1 is SGHRS and CDR2 is YFSETQ. V dropped 7 bases and J dropped 7; count of bases not matched to a gene: 15. The CDR3 DNA reads TGCGCCAGCCGCACTTCGCCAGGGGGCGCTTCTGAAAAACTGTTTTTT. Encoded protein: CASRTSPGGASEKLFF.

The J gene is TRBJ1-1, the V gene TRBV29-1; D remains unclear. Trimming took off 4 bases at V and 0 bases at J, with 9 bases between the two ends. Germline V gives CDR1 SQVTM, CDR2 ANQGSEA. The CDR3 is made up of 13 amino acids. CDR3 in DNA: TGCAGCGTTGGAAGCCAGATGAACACTGAAGCTTTCTTT. This sequence encodes CSVGSQMNTEAFF.

The chain carries TRBV19 and TRBJ1-1, with D perhaps TRBD1 (6 bases). Germline V lookup: CDR1 LNHDA, CDR2 SQIVND (reference sequence). The CDR3 runs 13 residues. Trimming cost V 7 bases and J 3 bases, with 12 bases left between them. The CDR3, as DNA: TGTGCCAGTACCCTAAACAGGGACACTGAAGCTTTCTTT. This codes for CASTLNRDTEAFF.

V is TRBV6-5 and J is TRBJ1-4; D remains unclear. This CDR3 is built from 11 residues. Germline-derived CDR1 and CDR2 are MNHEY and SVGAGI. Trimming took off 2 bases at V and 7 bases at J, with 2 bases between the two ends. CDR3 region: CASSYGEKLFF. CDR3 coding DNA: TGTGCCAGCAGTTACGGTGAAAAACTGTTTTTT.

The chain couples TRBV7-2 to TRBJ2-7, with 7 bases matching TRBD2. This CDR3 is 17 amino acids long. Losses at the gene ends were 6 bases for V and 3 bases for J; bases not matched to a gene: 17. Germline V gives CDR1 SGHTA, CDR2 FQGNSA. CDR3 DNA: TGTGCCAGCAGTTATAATCGGCCAGCGGGACGTCTCTACGAGCAGTACTTC. The encoded protein is CASSYNRPAGRLYEQYF.

This clone showed up just a few times. The chain is built from TRBV21-1 and TRBJ1-1; the table gives TRBD1 as D, unverified against the DNA. TRBV21-1 represents a pseudogene. The CDR3 has 14 residues. The CDR3 coding sequence is TGTGCCAGCAGCAAAGAAACAGGGAACACTGAAGCTTTCTTT. This codes for CASSKETGNTEAFF.

The gene calls are TRBV7-8 and TRBJ2-1; 14 nucleotides line up with TRBD2. The germline CDR1 and CDR2 sequences are SGHVS and FQNEAQ. This CDR3 spans 15 amino acids. V lost 5 bases to trimming and J lost 9 bases; unmatched junction nucleotides: 6. DNA for the CDR3: TGTGCCAGCAGCACTGGACTAGCGGGAGGATCTGAGCAGTTCTTC. This codes for CASSTGLAGGSEQFF.

The genes are TRBV4-1 and TRBJ2-7; D may be TRBD2 (5 bases). There are 16 residues in the CDR3. Trimming pared 0 bases from V and 3 bases from J, leaving 15 bases between. In germline, CDR1 is MGHRA, CDR2 YSYEKL. Written as DNA, the CDR3 is TGCGCCAGCAGCCAAGAGGCAGGTGGGAGCGGCTACGAGCAGTACTTC. Protein product: CASSQEAGGSGYEQYF.

This sequence joins TRBV2 and TRBJ2-5; 9 bases line up with TRBD1. The V and J ends lost 5 bases and 5 bases, in that order; junction bases with no gene match: 6. This CDR3 is 14 amino acids long. Germline assignment: CDR1 SNHLY and CDR2 FYNNEI. The DNA of the CDR3 is TGTGCCAGCAGTACACAGGGGGCCGGGGAGACCCAGTACTTC. Amino acid sequence: CASSTQGAGETQYF.

The CDR3 DNA is TGTGCCACACCGGGACTAGCGGGACTCTACGAGCAGTACTTC. This codes for CATPGLAGLYEQYF. The J gene is TRBJ2-7, the V gene TRBV28; 13 nucleotides agree with TRBD2. Germline-derived CDR1 and CDR2 are MDHEN and SYDVKM. V lost 10 bases and J lost 3; bases outside the gene matches: 6. This CDR3 has 14 residues.

The chain joins TRBV7-8 to TRBJ2-7; 8 positions match TRBD2. CDR1 is SGHVS, CDR2 FQNEAQ, per germline. V was clipped by 2 bases and J by 5 bases; unmatched bases: 8. The CDR3 extends over 15 amino acids. The CDR3 loop reads CASSLPPGRAHEQYF. The CDR3 region has the DNA TGTGCCAGCAGCTTACCCCCCGGGAGGGCCCACGAGCAGTACTTC.

V is TRBV28 and J is TRBJ1-1; tentative D call: TRBD1 (5 bases). The length of the CDR3 is 13 residues. Germline CDR1 is MDHEN and CDR2 is SYDVKM. Trimming took 8 bases from V and 10 from J, leaving 20 bases between them. In DNA form, the CDR3 reads TGTGCCAGCGGTAGAGTGGGTTTCAGGGCAGCTTTCTTT. It specifies CASGRVGFRAAFF.

This clone has a count of ten or more. The gene calls are TRBV18 and TRBJ1-1; 8 bases line up with TRBD1. V shed 6 bases and J 6 bases; nucleotides not matched to a gene: 9. The CDR3 is made up of 14 amino acids. Germline lookup yields CDR1 KGHSH and CDR2 LQKENI. For the CDR3, the DNA is TGTGCCAGCTCCGTGGACAGGGAGGGTGCTGAAGCTTTCTTT. Residues: CASSVDREGAEAFF.